The 31 T cell receptor beta chains in this list originate from one sample, sequenced in a study of T cell responses to AZD1222 COVID-19 vaccine. Assay used: immunoSEQ multiplex PCR; TCRdb lists only in-frame clones, some missing. The sample consists of about 130,000 clones, about 85% of them appearing once. This material consisted of peripheral blood, taken on day 0 of AZD1222 vaccination. The origin of the receptors is an adult in good health.

J is TRBJ1-6 and V is TRBV10-3; D gene uncertain. Germline loops: CDR1 ENHRY, CDR2 SYGVKD. V was pared by 1 base and J by 11 bases, with 6 bases between. This CDR3 contains 12 residues. Written as DNA, the CDR3 is TGTGCCATCAGTGAGTTCACGGCACCCCTCCACTTT. It translates to CAISEFTAPLHF.

This rearrangement joins TRBV25-1 to TRBJ2-1; D not certain. V was shortened by 8 bases and J by 12 bases, with 11 bases between the two germline ends. Germline loops: CDR1 MGHDK, CDR2 SYGVNS. The CDR3 is made up of 10 amino acids. Here the CDR3 reads CASFGSTQFF. The DNA for the CDR3 is TGTGCCAGCTTTGGATCTACGCAGTTCTTC. The whole variable domain, remainder taken from reference TRBV25-1 and TRBJ2-1, is EADIYQTPRYLVIGTGKKITLECSQTMGHDKMYWYQQDPGMELHLIHYSYGVNSTEKGDLSSESTVSRIRTEHFPLTLESARPSHTSQYLCASFGSTQFFGPGTRLTVL.

The rearrangement links TRBV15 to TRBJ1-2; weak D call: TRBD1 (6 bases). Germline V lookup: CDR1 LNHNV, CDR2 YYDKDF (reference sequence). The CDR3 has 14 residues. The ends were cut back, 3 bases at V and 0 bases at J, with 8 bases in the middle. The CDR3 loop is CATSRDSSNYGYTF. CDR3 in DNA: TGTGCCACCAGCAGGGACAGTTCTAACTATGGCTACACCTTC. The variable domain in full, with the rest retrieved from reference TRBV15 and TRBJ1-2, is DAMVIQNPRYQVTQFGKPVTLSCSQTLNHNVMYWYQQKSSQAPKLLFHYYDKDFNNEADTPDNFQSRRPNTSFCFLDIRSPGLGDTAMYLCATSRDSSNYGYTFGSGTRLTVV.

CDR3 region: CSVVRGNTEAFF. CDR3 sequence (DNA): TGCAGCGTCGTCCGGGGAAACACTGAAGCTTTCTTT. The chain is built from TRBV29-1 and TRBJ1-1, with D uncertain. The V end lost 6 bases, the J end lost 2 bases, and 10 bases lay between the germline ends. This CDR3 spans 12 amino acids. Germline CDR1 reads SQVTM; CDR2 reads ANQGSEA.

This chain joins TRBV29-1 and TRBJ2-5; D unclear. CDR1 SQVTM and CDR2 ANQGSEA come from the germline V gene. The V end was cut by 4 bases, the J end by 1 base, with 13 bases between. CDR3 length equals 14 residues. This chain's CDR3 is CSVAGSGIQETQYF. The DNA for the CDR3 is TGCAGCGTTGCCGGGTCGGGTATCCAAGAGACCCAGTACTTC. Complete variable domain (other parts from reference TRBV29-1 and TRBJ2-5): SAVISQKPSRDICQRGTSLTIQCQVDSQVTMMFWYRQQPGQSLTLIATANQGSEATYESGFVIDKFPISRPNLTFSTLTVSNMSPEDSSIYLCSVAGSGIQETQYFGPGTRLLVL.

The chain uses TRBV6-1 and TRBJ1-3; D uncertain. There are 16 residues in the CDR3. Germline CDR1 and CDR2: MNHNS and SASEGT. V was pared by 1 base and J by 4 bases, with 14 bases between. DNA of the CDR3: TGTGCCAGCAGTGAAGTCGGGAGTGAGGCCGGAAACACCATATATTTT. Residues: CASSEVGSEAGNTIYF.

The table lists this clone with a count of one. The rearrangement links TRBV7-9 to TRBJ1-1; D uncertain. V was shortened by 4 bases and J by 1 base, with 10 bases between the two germline ends. CDR3 length: 14 residues. Germline lookup yields CDR1 SEHNR and CDR2 FQNEAQ (reference sequence). This CDR3 is CASSSPPENTEAFF. DNA of the CDR3: TGTGCCAGCAGCTCCCCGCCGGAGAACACTGAAGCTTTCTTT. Looking up the rest from reference TRBV7-9 and TRBJ1-1 gives the full variable domain: DTGVSQNPRHKITKRGQNVTFRCDPISEHNRLYWYRQTLGQGPEFLTYFQNEAQLEKSRLLSDRFSAERPKGSFSTLEIQRTEQGDSAMYLCASSSPPENTEAFFGQGTRLTVV.

J is TRBJ2-2 and V is TRBV4-1; tentative D call: TRBD2 (7 bases). The CDR3 consists of 17 residues. V was cut by 0 bases and J by 3 bases, with 14 bases left in between. Germline V gives CDR1 MGHRA, CDR2 YSYEKL. The CDR3 spells CASSQEGPGGYTGELFF. The DNA for the CDR3 is TGCGCCAGCAGCCAAGAGGGGCCGGGGGGCTACACCGGGGAGCTGTTTTTT.

J is TRBJ1-1 and V is TRBV7-8; 7 nucleotides match TRBD1. The CDR3 length is 16 residues. The V gene end was trimmed by 6 bases and the J gene end by 0 bases; junction bases not matched to a gene: 10. CDR1 and CDR2 (germline): SGHVS, FQNEAQ. CDR3 nucleotide sequence: TGTGCCAGCAGTTCCGACACAGGGGTAATGAACACTGAAGCTTTCTTT. It codes for CASSSDTGVMNTEAFF.

The chain employs TRBV11-2 and TRBJ2-3, with no clear D. V gave up 5 bases and J gave up 9 bases, with 12 bases separating them. The CDR3 contains 12 residues. Germline CDR1 and CDR2: SGHAT and FQNNGV. The DNA for the CDR3 is TGTGCCAGCAGCCCATCCTACGACACGCAGTATTTT. This translates into CASSPSYDTQYF.

This clone was observed at least ten times. The rearrangement links TRBV19 to TRBJ1-5; 7 bases map to TRBD1. The CDR3 contains 14 residues. Germline V CDR1 and CDR2: LNHDA, SQIVND (reference sequence). V lost 6 bases to trimming and J lost 2 bases; unmatched junction nucleotides: 4. The CDR3 protein is CASRVTGGNQPQHF. In nucleotides, the CDR3 is TGTGCCAGTAGGGTTACAGGGGGCAATCAGCCCCAGCATTTT.

This rearrangement joins TRBV6-2 or TRBV6-3 to TRBJ2-1, with TRBD2 matching 11 bases. With V trimmed by 6 bases and J by 7 bases, 14 bases remained unmatched. The CDR3 sequence is 17 residues long. Germline CDR1 MNHEY, CDR2 SVGEGT. The CDR3 loop is CASSPGVTSGRWNEQFF. The CDR3 DNA sequence: TGTGCCAGCAGCCCTGGCGTAACTAGCGGGAGATGGAATGAGCAGTTCTTC.

The V and J genes are TRBV5-3 and TRBJ1-5, with a tentative D call TRBD1 (6 bases). TRBV5-3 is identified as an open reading frame with a role that is uncertain. The CDR3 sequence is 17 residues long. V was cut by 4 bases and J by 2 bases, with 19 bases left in between. CDR3 sequence reads: CARSPSGGGLGNQPQHF. CDR3 in DNA: TGTGCCAGAAGCCCCTCGGGTGGGGGCTTGGGCAATCAGCCCCAGCATTTT.

The chain joins TRBV12-5 to TRBJ2-1, with TRBD2 matching 7 bases. The ends lost 5 bases at V and 8 bases at J; junction bases unmatched: 15. Germline assignment: CDR1 LGHNT and CDR2 FRNRAP. The CDR3 is 16 amino acids. The CDR3 bases are TGTGCTAGTGGTCCAGGACGAGGGAGGGGTGAGGATGAGCAGTTCTTC. Amino acid sequence: CASGPGRGRGEDEQFF. Based on the CDR3 plus reference TRBV12-5 and TRBJ2-1, the full variable domain is DARVTQTPRHKVTEMGQEVTMRCQPILGHNTVFWYRQTMMQGLELLAYFRNRAPLDDSGMPKDRFSAEMPDATLATLKIQPSEPRDSAVYFCASGPGRGRGEDEQFFGPGTRLTVL.

The chain uses TRBV24-1 and TRBJ2-3, with TRBD2 as a possible D gene (5 bases). Looked up from germline, CDR1 is KGHDR and CDR2 is SFDVKD. V gave up 0 bases and J gave up 3 bases, with 12 bases separating them. The CDR3 extends over 16 amino acids. Written as DNA, the CDR3 is TGTGCCACCAGTGATTTGCGCGGTGGAGGAACAGATACGCAGTATTTT. Translating it yields CATSDLRGGGTDTQYF.

Regarding this clone: Other DNA sequences from this sample encode an identical CDR3 as well. The chain joins TRBV24-1 to TRBJ1-4; D remains ambiguous. V shed 4 bases and J shed 6 bases, with 5 bases lying between them. Germline lookup yields CDR1 KGHDR and CDR2 SFDVKD. CDR3 size: 12 residues. The CDR3 region is CATSDPHEKLFF. The CDR3, as DNA: TGTGCCACCAGTGACCCGCATGAAAAACTGTTTTTT.

The chain carries TRBV7-2 and TRBJ1-1, with 7 bases that match TRBD1. The junction had 10 bases not matched to a gene; V was cut back by 5 bases and J by 7 bases. Germline assignment: CDR1 SGHTA and CDR2 FQGNSA. The CDR3 contains 14 residues. The CDR3 coding sequence is TGTGCCAGCAGCCCCCTCGGAGGGGGCGATGAAGCTTTCTTT. Its translation is CASSPLGGGDEAFF.

This clone was seen once. The CDR3: CASSLASSGGYNEQFF. CDR3 DNA: TGCGCCAGCAGCTTGGCCTCTAGCGGGGGTTACAATGAGCAGTTCTTC. The genes are TRBV5-1 and TRBJ2-1, with 10 bases aligning to TRBD2. There are 16 residues in the CDR3. Per germline, CDR1 SGHRS and CDR2 YFSETQ. The V and J ends lost 0 bases and 4 bases, in that order; junction bases with no gene match: 4.

V and J are TRBV6-2 or TRBV6-3 and TRBJ2-1, with 15 bases lining up with TRBD2. The V gene end was trimmed by 5 bases and the J gene end by 0 bases; junction bases not matched to a gene: 8. This CDR3 spans 19 amino acids. The germline gives CDR1 MNHEY, CDR2 SVGEGT. The CDR3 is CASSTTGLAGGPSYNEQFF. DNA for the CDR3: TGTGCCAGCAGTACAACGGGACTAGCGGGGGGCCCCTCCTACAATGAGCAGTTCTTC.

The chain links TRBV11-2 to TRBJ1-6; 7 positions agree with TRBD1. The CDR3 runs 17 residues. Germline V gene sequence: CDR1 SGHAT, CDR2 FQNNGV. V was clipped by 3 bases and J by 5 bases; unmatched bases: 10. The CDR3 DNA reads as TGTGCCAGCAGCTTGGTTGGAGGGACAGCCAATAATTCACCCCTCCACTTT. It translates to CASSLVGGTANNSPLHF.

This chain joins TRBV27 and TRBJ2-7; tentatively, D is TRBD1 or TRBD2 (5 bases each). CDR3 length equals 16 residues. From germline, CDR1 is MNHEY and CDR2 SMNVEV (reference sequence). Trimming cost V 5 bases and J 2 bases, with 19 bases left between them. CDR3 sequence reads: CASSPSGTLRTYEQYF. CDR3 nucleotides: TGTGCCAGCAGTCCTTCCGGGACCCTCAGAACCTACGAGCAGTACTTC.

V usage is TRBV9 and J usage is TRBJ1-6; TRBD1 is a possible D gene (5 bases). Germline V gene sequence: CDR1 SGDLS, CDR2 YYNGEE. The CDR3 has 15 amino acids. Trimming removed 0 bases from V and 5 bases from J, with 9 bases in between. CDR3 sequence (DNA): TGTGCCAGCAGCGTAGGATGGGGGAATAATTCACCCCTCCACTTT. Translation gives CASSVGWGNNSPLHF.

The chain uses TRBV11-3 and TRBJ2-5, with D perhaps matching TRBD1 (5 bases). Germline V gene lookup returns CDR1 SGHNT and CDR2 YENEEA. With 4 bases removed from V and 6 bases from J, the gap between germline ends came to 18 bases. The CDR3 spans 15 residues. CDR3 protein: CASSSGQTKGQTQYF. The CDR3 nucleotides are TGTGCCAGCAGCTCAGGGCAAACGAAGGGGCAGACCCAGTACTTC.

This clone showed up just a few times. Other DNA sequences in this sample translate to the same CDR3. The rearrangement links TRBV20-1 to TRBJ2-5; D is undetermined. CDR3 length: 11 amino acids. The germline CDR1 and CDR2 sequences are DFQATT and SNEGSKA (reference sequence). Trimming removed 7 bases at V and 0 bases at J, with 6 bases between. The CDR3 nucleotides read TGCAGTGGGCAAAACCAAGAGACCCAGTACTTC. This gives the protein CSGQNQETQYF.

The CDR3 nucleotides read TGTGCCAGCAGTGACCGGACAGGGGGCTCCTATGGCTACACCTTC. Encoded protein: CASSDRTGGSYGYTF. The V and J genes are TRBV6-2 or TRBV6-3 and TRBJ1-2; 11 bases fit TRBD1. CDR1 is MNHEY and CDR2 is SVGEGT in the germline V gene. The V segment lost 5 bases and the J segment 4 bases; nucleotides outside the gene matches: 6. This CDR3 has 15 amino acids.

V and J are TRBV6-1 and TRBJ2-1, with D uncertain. Germline CDR1 is MNHNS and CDR2 is SASEGT. V was pared by 2 bases and J by 4 bases, with 6 bases between. The length of the CDR3 is 13 residues. The DNA of the CDR3 is TGTGCCAGCAGTGAATTCCTTTACAATGAGCAGTTCTTC. It specifies CASSEFLYNEQFF.

This chain joins TRBV5-1 and TRBJ2-3; D not certain. The V and J ends lost 2 bases and 1 base respectively, with 8 bases between them. CDR1 and CDR2 from the germline V gene are SGHRS and YFSETQ. This CDR3 spans 14 amino acids. DNA of the CDR3: TGCGCCAGCAGCTTCGGCAGAGGCACAGATACGCAGTATTTT. Protein sequence: CASSFGRGTDTQYF.

This chain uses TRBV2 with TRBJ1-1; D uncertain. The length of the CDR3 is 15 residues. Deletions cut 3 bases from V and 6 bases from J, with 17 bases between. Germline lookup yields CDR1 SNHLY and CDR2 FYNNEI. The DNA of the CDR3 is TGTGCCAGCAGTGATCCTTCTACGGGAATCGCTGAAGCTTTCTTT. It encodes CASSDPSTGIAEAFF.

The sample holds one count of this clone. The chain joins TRBV13 to TRBJ2-7, with a tentative D call TRBD2 (5 bases). The CDR3 consists of 13 residues. Germline V lookup: CDR1 PRHDT, CDR2 FYEKMQ (reference sequence). Trimming took off 0 bases at V and 11 bases at J, with 14 bases between the two ends. The CDR3 spells CASSLGRGPGEYF. DNA of the CDR3: TGTGCCAGCAGCTTAGGCCGGGGTCCCGGCGAGTACTTC.

V gene TRBV27 combines with J gene TRBJ1-5, with D perhaps TRBD1 (6 bases). Trimming removed 4 bases at V and 6 bases at J, with 16 bases between. Germline CDR1 is MNHEY and CDR2 is SMNVEV (reference sequence). The CDR3 is 15 residues long. CDR3 bases: TGTGCCAGCAGTTCCGACTGGGGGGGGCCTCAGCCCCAGCATTTT. Translation: CASSSDWGGPQPQHF.

The chain carries TRBV7-6 and TRBJ1-6, with 10 bases matching TRBD1. The CDR3 extends over 15 amino acids. The germline CDR1 and CDR2 sequences are SGHVS and FNYEAQ. The J segment lost 9 bases and the V segment lost 2 bases, leaving 4 bases of the junction unmatched. DNA of the CDR3: TGTGCCAGCAGCTTATCCGGGACAGGGGCTTCACCCCTCCACTTT. Translation gives CASSLSGTGASPLHF.